This T cell receptor (beta chain) was identified in a study of T cell repertoires in cytomegalovirus infection. The study's findings and limits: HLA-C-restricted TCR beta clonotypes specific for CMV led the ex vivo response. Frequencies of public TCR beta families were cumulated, and this identified carriers of CMV plus the relevant HLA.

The V gene's germline CDR1 is MNHEY and CDR2 SMNVEV (reference sequence). This CDR3 comprises 12 residues. Trimming stripped 4 bases from V and 15 bases from J, with 16 bases between. TCRdb reprocessed the reads via MiXCR and lists one record per CDR3 protein. The sample yields nearly 450,000 distinct CDR3 sequences, under 40% seen once. This clonotype was seen more than once but under ten times. The target antigen is unknown. The sample was PBMCs. The sequence was obtained from a human donor in good health (CMV status not recorded). Some clones in this sample may be carry-over from other donors' samples. The chain couples TRBV27 to TRBJ2-1, with D uncertain. The CDR3 sequence is CASSYPSRPPFF. The CDR3 DNA sequence: TGTGCCAGCAGTTACCCGTCCCGACCGCCGTTCTTC.